These 4 T cell receptor beta chains share one sample of origin, sequenced in a study of T cell clonality in common variable immunodeficiency (dated by TCRdb to 2013 to 2016). Receptor amplification or capture employed the immunoSEQ multiplex PCR assay. TCRdb holds this immuneACCESS table with in-frame rearrangements only. Some clones are missing; in checked studies, unresolved V genes explain under half, and the rest has no known cause. The sample has 23,000 or so clones on record, with no singletons. Jointly, the top ten make up around 10% of the sample. No antigen has been identified for these receptors. Study-wide findings and limitations: CVID TCRbeta sequences reportedly showed fewer deletions and N-nucleotide insertions and lacked highly modified clones with 13 or more V deletions.

Sequences were obtained from peripheral blood mononuclear cells. The receptors come from a human donor with common variable immunodeficiency.

Worth noting for this clone: The missing CDR3 end, 3 residues past where the read stops, is filled in from the germline J gene. The V gene is TRBV30, the J gene TRBJ2-7; D might be TRBD1 (5 bases). The CDR3 length is 17 residues. Trimming stripped 0 bases from V and 6 bases from J, with 24 bases between. The V gene's germline CDR1 is GTSNPN and CDR2 SVGIG (reference sequence). CDR3 bases read: TGTGCCTGGAGTGTACAAACAGACGGCGGTGTTACAGGCGAG. Translated, it gives CAWSVQTDGGVTGE. The full-length CDR3 reads as CAWSVQTDGGVTGEQYF.

This clone was seen more than once but under ten times. The read comes to an end 3 residues before the CDR3 does, leaving the germline J gene to fill in the end. This sequence joins TRBV18 and TRBJ1-1; no firm D call. V was pared by 4 bases and J by 7 bases, with 10 bases between. There are 12 residues in the CDR3. Germline-derived CDR1 and CDR2 are KGHSH and LQKENI. CDR3: CASSLERGEAFF. CDR3 DNA (partial): TGTGCCAGCTCACTGGAACGGGGTGAA.

About this clone itself: The CDR3 end lies 3 residues beyond the end of the read and is filled in from the germline J gene. The rearrangement links TRBV19 to TRBJ2-5; 10 bases match TRBD1. The length of the CDR3 is 17 residues. V was clipped by 5 bases and J by 5 bases; unmatched bases: 14. CDR1 and CDR2 from the germline V gene are LNHDA and SQIVND (reference sequence). The covered CDR3 bases are TGTGCCAGTAGTCCCAGAGGGGGACAGGGGCCGGGGGAGACC. Translation gives CASSPRGGQGPGET. In full, the CDR3 reads CASSPRGGQGPGETQYF.

This clone was counted many times. The read ends 3 residues early relative to the CDR3; the germline J gene fills the gap. The V gene is TRBV28, the J gene TRBJ2-7; 8 nucleotides line up with TRBD1. V was pared by 6 bases and J by 1 base, with 8 bases of the junction left unmatched. The CDR3 has 15 amino acids. Per germline, CDR1 MDHEN and CDR2 SYDVKM. The part of the CDR3 DNA that was read is TGTGCCAGCAGCCAGTGGGGACAGGAATCCTACGAG. It is translated as CASSQWGQESYE. From start to end, the CDR3 is CASSQWGQESYEQYF.